This section outlines one T cell receptor beta chain sequence together with its context. This record comes from a study of shared clonotypes between healthy human individuals. About the study: Donors had three CD4 naive, three CD4 memory, two CD8 naive and one CD8 memory plate apiece.

J was trimmed by 3 bases and V by 6 bases; bases with no gene match: 11. This CDR3 contains 16 residues. Germline CDR1 MNHEY, CDR2 SMNVEV (reference sequence). The naive CD8 population came from CD45RO-negative cells selected for CCR7, without terminally differentiated effector memory CD45RA+ cells. Sequencing was performed with immunoSEQ multiplex PCR; in TCRdb, only in-frame clones are kept and a portion is missing. The sample includes around 2,000,000 clones, just over 90% seen only once; the top ten take 1.5% to 2%. The sequencing input was naive CD8+ T cells from PBMCs. The chain recombines TRBV27 with TRBJ2-7; 10 nucleotides match TRBD1. The TCR comes from a man aged 18 to 29 in good health. Some clones in this sample may be carry-over from other donors' samples. CDR3 coding DNA: TGTGCCAGCAGAGAGAGAGGGACAGGGGCGGACTACGAGCAGTACTTC. As protein: CASRERGTGADYEQYF.